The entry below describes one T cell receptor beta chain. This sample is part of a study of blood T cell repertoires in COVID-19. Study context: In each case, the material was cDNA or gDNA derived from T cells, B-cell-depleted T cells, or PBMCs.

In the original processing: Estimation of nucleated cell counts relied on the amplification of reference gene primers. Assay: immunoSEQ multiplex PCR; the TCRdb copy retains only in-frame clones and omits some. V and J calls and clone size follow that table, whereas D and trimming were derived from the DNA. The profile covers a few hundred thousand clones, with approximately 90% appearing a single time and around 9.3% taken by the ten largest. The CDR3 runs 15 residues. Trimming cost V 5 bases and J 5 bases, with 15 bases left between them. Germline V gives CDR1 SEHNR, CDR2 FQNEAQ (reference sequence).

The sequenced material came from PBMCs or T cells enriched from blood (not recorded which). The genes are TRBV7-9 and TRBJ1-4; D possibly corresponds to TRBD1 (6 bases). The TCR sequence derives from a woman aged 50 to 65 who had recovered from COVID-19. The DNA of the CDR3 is TGTGCCAGCAGCAACACAGGGCCTAACAATGAAAAACTGTTTTTT. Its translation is CASSNTGPNNEKLFF.